One sample yielded the 13 T cell receptor beta chains listed below, sequenced in a study of PD-1 blockade in mismatch repair-deficient tumors. The table came from immunoSEQ multiplex PCR; TCRdb's copy has only in-frame clones and leaves some out. There are 77,000 or so clones in the sample; approximately 78% occur only once, and approximately 5.1% lies in the top ten. The sequencing used peripheral blood, collected 44 weeks after starting pembrolizumab. Receptors were obtained from an adult with mismatch repair-deficient cancer.

This chain joins TRBV5-5 and TRBJ2-2, with TRBD1 matching over 8 bases. This CDR3 is built from 18 residues. With 3 bases clipped from V and 3 bases from J, the junction kept 13 bases outside the gene matches. In germline, CDR1 is SGHKS, CDR2 YYEKEE (reference sequence). CDR3 DNA: TGTGCCAGCAGCTCCTCCCAATGGACAGGGCGCGACACCGGGGAGCTGTTTTTT. Amino acids: CASSSSQWTGRDTGELFF.

This rearrangement joins TRBV9 to TRBJ2-7; tentatively, D is TRBD1 (6 bases). V was clipped by 4 bases and J by 2 bases, with 13 bases between them. The CDR3 spans 14 residues. Germline CDR1 is SGDLS and CDR2 is YYNGEE. The CDR3 here is CASSRGNRAYEQYF. In nucleotides, the CDR3 is TGTGCCAGCAGCCGCGGTAACAGGGCCTACGAGCAGTACTTC. Full variable domain (missing parts from reference TRBV9 and TRBJ2-7): DSGVTQTPKHLITATGQRVTLRCSPRSGDLSVYWYQQSLDQGLQFLIQYYNGEERAKGNILERFSAQQFPDLHSELNLSSLELGDSALYFCASSRGNRAYEQYFGPGTRLTVT.

In DNA form, the CDR3 reads TGTGCCAGCAGCTTACAGACTAGCGGGAGGGTACGAATGGGGAATGAGCAGTTCTTC. Its protein is CASSLQTSGRVRMGNEQFF. V usage is TRBV7-6 and J usage is TRBJ2-1; TRBD2 aligns across 14 bases. The CDR3 is 19 residues long. V was pared by 2 bases and J by 7 bases, with 13 bases of the junction left unmatched. The V gene's germline CDR1 is SGHVS and CDR2 FNYEAQ.

J is TRBJ2-3 and V is TRBV11-3; the match to TRBD2 covers 9 bases. The CDR3 has 19 amino acids. Losses at the gene ends were 0 bases for V and 3 bases for J; bases not matched to a gene: 13. Per the germline V gene, CDR1 is SGHNT and CDR2 is YENEEA. In DNA form, the CDR3 reads TGTGCCAGCAGCTTAGATCAAAGCGGAGCGGGAGGCCGGACAGATACGCAGTATTTT. Translated, it gives CASSLDQSGAGGRTDTQYF.

The chain has TRBV7-9 and TRBJ2-1; TRBD2 agrees at 9 bases. Germline V gene data show CDR1 as SEHNR and CDR2 as FQNEAQ (reference sequence). CDR3 length: 17 amino acids. V trimming: 7 bases; J trimming: 9 bases; junction bases outside the gene matches: 19. This chain's CDR3 is CASIKENGLAGLGEQFF. In DNA form, the CDR3 reads TGTGCCAGCATTAAAGAAAACGGGCTAGCGGGACTGGGTGAGCAGTTCTTC.

V and J are TRBV19 and TRBJ1-3, with D uncertain. Trimming removed 6 bases at V and 0 bases at J, with 6 bases between. This CDR3 is built from 13 residues. Per the germline V gene, CDR1 is LNHDA and CDR2 is SQIVND (reference sequence). The chain's CDR3 is CASRGYSGNTIYF. The CDR3 DNA is TGTGCCAGTAGAGGTTACTCTGGAAACACCATATATTTT.

With respect to this clone: At the DNA level, this CDR3 is encoded by other sequences in the same sample as well. This chain joins TRBV9 and TRBJ2-1; 7 bases line up with TRBD1. Germline loops: CDR1 SGDLS, CDR2 YYNGEE. The CDR3 sequence is 15 residues long. J was trimmed by 4 bases and V by 3 bases; bases with no gene match: 7. The CDR3: CASSAGTASYNEQFF. CDR3 coding DNA: TGTGCCAGCAGCGCCGGGACAGCCTCATACAATGAGCAGTTCTTC.

The rearrangement links TRBV6-1 to TRBJ2-1; D possibly corresponds to TRBD2 (6 bases). This CDR3 is built from 16 residues. V was clipped by 2 bases and J by 3 bases, with 14 bases between them. Per germline, CDR1 MNHNS and CDR2 SASEGT. The CDR3 nucleotides are TGTGCCAGCAGTGAACTCCCTAGCGTTCGCTACAATGAGCAGTTCTTC. Amino acids: CASSELPSVRYNEQFF.

The CDR3 loop reads CASSLDAGGGTDTQYF. The DNA of the CDR3 is TGCGCCAGCAGCTTGGATGCGGGAGGGGGCACAGATACGCAGTATTTT. The chain recombines TRBV5-1 with TRBJ2-3; 9 bases map to TRBD2. V lost 0 bases and J lost 1; bases outside the gene matches: 3. From germline, CDR1 is SGHRS and CDR2 YFSETQ. The CDR3 is 16 amino acids.

The V gene is TRBV11-2, the J gene TRBJ2-1; maybe TRBD2 (6 bases). CDR3 length: 15 amino acids. V was trimmed by 3 bases and J by 2 bases, leaving 11 bases between them. Germline values: CDR1 SGHAT, CDR2 FQNNGV. CDR3: CASSLITSTYNEQFF. DNA for the CDR3: TGTGCCAGCAGCTTGATCACTAGCACCTACAATGAGCAGTTCTTC. The complete variable domain, with remaining parts taken from reference TRBV11-2 and TRBJ2-1, reads EAGVAQSPRYKIIEKRQSVAFWCNPISGHATLYWYQQILGQGPKLLIQFQNNGVVDDSQLPKDRFSAERLKGVDSTLKIQPAKLEDSAVYLCASSLITSTYNEQFFGPGTRLTVL.

The rearrangement uses TRBV18 and TRBJ2-3; D call uncertain. The germline CDR1 and CDR2 sequences are KGHSH and LQKENI. The CDR3 is 14 residues long. V was trimmed by 3 bases and J by 0 bases, leaving 7 bases between them. CDR3 sequence (DNA): TGTGCCAGCTCACCGACTGCTAGCACAGATACGCAGTATTTT. This encodes CASSPTASTDTQYF.

This chain links TRBV7-3 with TRBJ2-1; a weak D match, TRBD2 (6 bases). CDR3 length equals 15 residues. Germline values: CDR1 SGHTA, CDR2 FQGTGA. V shed 2 bases and J shed 8 bases, with 16 bases lying between them. The CDR3 DNA follows: TGTGCCAGCAGCTTAGCCGGGAGCCTCTTAGATGAGCAGTTCTTC. Residues: CASSLAGSLLDEQFF.

The chain carries TRBV9 and TRBJ2-7; TRBD1 or TRBD2 may be the D gene (6 bases each). In germline, CDR1 is SGDLS, CDR2 YYNGEE. V was trimmed by 4 bases and J by 1 base, leaving 15 bases between them. This CDR3 contains 15 residues. The CDR3 DNA sequence: TGTGCCAGCAGCCCTACGGGCGGGACATCCTACGAGCAGTACTTC. It translates to CASSPTGGTSYEQYF. The complete variable domain, with remaining parts taken from reference TRBV9 and TRBJ2-7, reads DSGVTQTPKHLITATGQRVTLRCSPRSGDLSVYWYQQSLDQGLQFLIQYYNGEERAKGNILERFSAQQFPDLHSELNLSSLELGDSALYFCASSPTGGTSYEQYFGPGTRLTVT.